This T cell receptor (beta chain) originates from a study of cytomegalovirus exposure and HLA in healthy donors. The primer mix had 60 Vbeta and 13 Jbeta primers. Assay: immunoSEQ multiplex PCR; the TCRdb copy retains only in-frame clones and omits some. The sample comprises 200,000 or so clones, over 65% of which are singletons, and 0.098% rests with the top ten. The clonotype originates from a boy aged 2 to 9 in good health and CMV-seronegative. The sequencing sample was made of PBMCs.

In DNA, the CDR3 is TGTGCCAGCAGCTTGTTTGTGAGCGGGGGGGCAGGGAATGAGCAGTTCTTC. It yields the protein CASSLFVSGGAGNEQFF. J is TRBJ2-1 and V is TRBV5-4; 10 nucleotides line up with TRBD2. The CDR3 is made up of 17 amino acids. In germline, CDR1 is SGHNT, CDR2 YYREEE (reference sequence). Trimming at V came to 1 base and at J to 7 bases, leaving 11 bases not matched to a gene.